This T cell receptor beta chain was identified during a study of shared clonotypes between healthy human individuals. The repertoire was sequenced with immunoSEQ multiplex PCR; TCRdb's copy has only in-frame clones and lacks some. The sample consists of 2 million to 2.5 million clones, more than 80% of them appearing once. Caucasian adults living in Nashville, Tennessee, provided all samples. This receptor was taken from a man aged 18 to 29 in good health. Some clones in this sample may be carry-over from other donors' samples. The sample comprised naive CD4+ T cells from PBMCs. The subset is: CD45RA+ positively selected.

The DNA of the CDR3 is TGTGCCAGCAGCCGAGCTGAGACGATGGGGCATTCACCCCTCCACTTT. Its protein product is CASSRAETMGHSPLHF. The chain employs TRBV28 and TRBJ1-6; possibly TRBD1 for D (5 bases). V was pared by 6 bases and J by 8 bases, with 20 bases between. The CDR3 totals 16 residues. Germline CDR1 and CDR2: MDHEN and SYDVKM. The full variable domain, with the rest looked up from reference TRBV28 and TRBJ1-6, is DVKVTQSSRYLVKRTGEKVFLECVQDMDHENMFWYRQDPGLGLRLIYFSYDVKMKEKGDIPEGYSVSREKKERFSLILESASTNQTSMYLCASSRAETMGHSPLHFGNGTRLTVT.